The TCR beta chain under discussion was sequenced for a study of blood T cell repertoires in COVID-19. Background on the study: Acute and convalescent COVID-19 specimens originated in the United States, Italy and Spain.

The CDR3 extends over 17 amino acids. Trimming pared 0 bases from V and 2 bases from J, leaving 15 bases between. CDR1 and CDR2 (germline): ENHRY, SYGVKD. TCRdb's copy holds only in-frame clones and misses some; the assay was immunoSEQ multiplex PCR. Of just over 350,000 clones in the sample, 86% are singletons; the top ten hold under 8.5%. This sequence joins TRBV10-3 and TRBJ2-3; D might be TRBD2 (6 bases). This receptor was identified in a woman aged 55-69 years with COVID-19, enrolled during active disease. The specimen sequenced was peripheral blood. CDR3 region: CAISESFRDSVTDTQYF. CDR3 DNA sequence: TGTGCCATCAGTGAGTCGTTCCGGGACTCCGTCACAGATACGCAGTATTTT.